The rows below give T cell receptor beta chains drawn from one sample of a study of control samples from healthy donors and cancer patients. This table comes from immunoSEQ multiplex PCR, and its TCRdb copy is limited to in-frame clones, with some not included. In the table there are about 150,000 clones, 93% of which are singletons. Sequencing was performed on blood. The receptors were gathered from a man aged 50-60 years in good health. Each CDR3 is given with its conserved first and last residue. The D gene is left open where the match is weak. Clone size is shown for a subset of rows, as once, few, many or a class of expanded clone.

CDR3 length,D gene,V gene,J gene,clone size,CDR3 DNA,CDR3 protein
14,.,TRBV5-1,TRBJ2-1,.,TGCGCCAGCAGCTTAGCCCAATCCTACAATGAGCAGTTCTTC,CASSLAQSYNEQFF
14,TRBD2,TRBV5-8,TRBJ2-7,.,TGTGCCAGCAGCCGACGCATGAGCGGGGTCGAGCAGTACTTC,CASSRRMSGVEQYF
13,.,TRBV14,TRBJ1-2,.,TGTGCCAGCAGCCGAGGGACGAGGGGAGGCTACACCTTC,CASSRGTRGGYTF
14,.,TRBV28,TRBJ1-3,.,TGTGCCAGCAGTTTAAGCCGTGGTGGAAACACCATATATTTT,CASSLSRGGNTIYF
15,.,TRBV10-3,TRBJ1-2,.,TGTGCCATCAGTGAGTCCTTTTTGATTAACTATGGCTACACCTTC,CAISESFLINYGYTF
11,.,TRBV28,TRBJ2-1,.,TGTGCCAGCAGTGTCCGAAATGAGCAGTTCTTC,CASSVRNEQFF
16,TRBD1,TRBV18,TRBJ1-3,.,TGTGCCAGCTCACTAGGACAGGGGAGCTCTGGAAACACCATATATTTT,CASSLGQGSSGNTIYF
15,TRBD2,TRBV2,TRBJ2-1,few,TGTGCCAGCAGCGCGACTAGCGGGAGGCGGAATGAGCAGTTCTTC,CASSATSGRRNEQFF
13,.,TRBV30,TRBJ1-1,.,TGTGCCTGGAGTGTACAGATGAACACTGAAGCTTTCTTT,CAWSVQMNTEAFF
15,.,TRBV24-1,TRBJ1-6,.,TGTGCCACCAGTGATTTTTACACCCGGGGCTCACCCCTCCACTTT,CATSDFYTRGSPLHF
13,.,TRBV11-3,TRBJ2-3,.,TGTGCCAGCAGCCTAGGAAGAGGCGATACGCAGTATTTT,CASSLGRGDTQYF
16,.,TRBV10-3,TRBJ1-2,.,TGTGCCATCAGTGAGTCCTACCCCAAGGGAATCTACGGCTACACCTTC,CAISESYPKGIYGYTF
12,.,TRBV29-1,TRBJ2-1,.,TGCAGCGCAGGGGTCTCCTACAATGAGCAGTTCTTC,CSAGVSYNEQFF
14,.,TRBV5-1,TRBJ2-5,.,TGCGCCAGCAGCTTGGCAGGGCTCGGAGAGACCCAGTACTTC,CASSLAGLGETQYF
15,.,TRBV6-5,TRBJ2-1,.,TGTGCCAGCATCCCAGGGGCCAGCTCCTACAATGAGCAGTTCTTC,CASIPGASSYNEQFF
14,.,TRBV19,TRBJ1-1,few,TGTGCCAGTAGTATGTGGGAATCGGGGACTGAAGCTTTCTTT,CASSMWESGTEAFF
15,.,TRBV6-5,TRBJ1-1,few,TGTGCCAGCAGTTACTCCTACAGGGCGGGCACTGAAGCTTTCTTT,CASSYSYRAGTEAFF
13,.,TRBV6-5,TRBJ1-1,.,TGTGCCAGTATGGGATACATGAACACTGAAGCTTTCTTT,CASMGYMNTEAFF
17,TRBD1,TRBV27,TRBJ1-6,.,TGTGCCAGCAGTTCGGGACAGGGTTTTGGGGATAATTCACCCCTCCACTTT,CASSSGQGFGDNSPLHF
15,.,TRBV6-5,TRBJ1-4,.,TGTGCCAGCAGTTACTCAGGCAGGGTGGGGGAAAAACTGTTTTTT,CASSYSGRVGEKLFF
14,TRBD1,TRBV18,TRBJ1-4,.,TGTGCCAGCTCACGGGGACAGGGGAATGAAAAACTGTTTTTT,CASSRGQGNEKLFF
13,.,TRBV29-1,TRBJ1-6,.,TGCAGCGCCATGGAGGCCGTTAATTCACCCCTCCACTTT,CSAMEAVNSPLHF
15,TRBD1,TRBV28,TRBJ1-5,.,TGTGCCAGCAGTTTGGTACAGGGGAATGATCAGCCCCAGCATTTT,CASSLVQGNDQPQHF
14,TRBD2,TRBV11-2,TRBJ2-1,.,TGTGCCAGCAGCCCAACGCGGGAGGTACCTGAGCAGTTCTTC,CASSPTREVPEQFF
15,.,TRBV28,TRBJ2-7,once,TGTGCCAGCAGTTTATCCCAGGGGGGGGCCTACGAGCAGTACTTC,CASSLSQGGAYEQYF
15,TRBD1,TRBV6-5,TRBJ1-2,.,TGTGCCAGCAGTCAAACAGGGGGCGCCAACTATGGCTACACCTTC,CASSQTGGANYGYTF